Following are 2 T cell receptor beta chains from one sample sequenced in a study of T cells in localized non-small cell lung cancer. The data were produced by immunoSEQ multiplex PCR, yet TCRdb's version contains in-frame clones alone and is incomplete. The repertoire consists of about 41,000 clones, with approximately 83% occurring once and the leading ten covering about 8%. Sample: PBMCs, taken before any cancer treatment. The receptors were gathered from a man between 35 and 75 years old with stage II lung adenocarcinoma.

This chain joins TRBV15 and TRBJ1-1; D is uncertain. Germline CDR1 is LNHNV and CDR2 is YYDKDF (reference sequence). The V and J ends lost 7 bases and 2 bases respectively, with 11 bases between them. This CDR3 has 13 amino acids. CDR3 protein: CATTYAENTEAFF. CDR3 bases: TGTGCCACCACCTATGCGGAAAACACTGAAGCTTTCTTT.

The V gene is TRBV10-3, the J gene TRBJ2-5; D is perhaps TRBD2 (6 bases). The CDR3 covers 14 residues. Per the germline V gene, CDR1 is ENHRY and CDR2 is SYGVKD. The V and J ends lost 11 bases and 0 bases respectively, with 16 bases between them. The CDR3 DNA follows: TGTGCCTCCAGGGACTTGAGCAACCAAGAGACCCAGTACTTC. This codes for CASRDLSNQETQYF.